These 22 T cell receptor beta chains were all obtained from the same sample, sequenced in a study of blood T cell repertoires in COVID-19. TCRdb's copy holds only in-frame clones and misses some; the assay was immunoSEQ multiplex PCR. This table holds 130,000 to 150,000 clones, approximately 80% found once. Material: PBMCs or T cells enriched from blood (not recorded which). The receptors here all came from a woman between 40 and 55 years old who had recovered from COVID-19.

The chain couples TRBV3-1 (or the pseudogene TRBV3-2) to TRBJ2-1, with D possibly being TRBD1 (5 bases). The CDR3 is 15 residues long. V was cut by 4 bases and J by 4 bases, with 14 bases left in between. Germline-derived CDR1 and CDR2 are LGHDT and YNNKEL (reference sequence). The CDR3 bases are TGTGCCAGCAGCCTCTACCCAGGGCCTTACAATGAGCAGTTCTTC. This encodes CASSLYPGPYNEQFF.

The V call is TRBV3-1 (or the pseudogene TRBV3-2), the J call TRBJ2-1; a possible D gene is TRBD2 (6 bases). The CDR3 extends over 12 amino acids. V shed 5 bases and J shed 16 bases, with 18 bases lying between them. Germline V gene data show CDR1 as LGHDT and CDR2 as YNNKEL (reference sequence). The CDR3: CASSNRDFLKFF. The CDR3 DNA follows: TGTGCCAGCAGCAACCGGGACTTCCTGAAATTCTTC.

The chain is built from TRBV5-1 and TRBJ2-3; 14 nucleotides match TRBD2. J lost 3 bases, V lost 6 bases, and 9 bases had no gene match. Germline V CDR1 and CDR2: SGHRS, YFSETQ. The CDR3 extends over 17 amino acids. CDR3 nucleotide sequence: TGCGCCAGCACCGGACTAGCGGGAGGCGGGCGGACAGATACGCAGTATTTT. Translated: CASTGLAGGGRTDTQYF.

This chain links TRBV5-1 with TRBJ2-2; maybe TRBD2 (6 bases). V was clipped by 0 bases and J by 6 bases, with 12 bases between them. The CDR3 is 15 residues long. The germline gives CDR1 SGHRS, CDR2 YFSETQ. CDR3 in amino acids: CASSLVSGVAGELFF. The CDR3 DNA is TGCGCCAGCAGCTTGGTGTCGGGAGTTGCCGGGGAGCTGTTTTTT.

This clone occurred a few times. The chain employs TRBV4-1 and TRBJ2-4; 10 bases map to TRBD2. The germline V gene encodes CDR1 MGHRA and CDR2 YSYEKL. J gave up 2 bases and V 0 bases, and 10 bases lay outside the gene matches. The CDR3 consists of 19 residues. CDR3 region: CASSQDPRTSGDPKNIQYF. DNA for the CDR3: TGCGCCAGCAGCCAAGATCCCCGGACTAGCGGAGATCCCAAAAACATTCAGTACTTC.

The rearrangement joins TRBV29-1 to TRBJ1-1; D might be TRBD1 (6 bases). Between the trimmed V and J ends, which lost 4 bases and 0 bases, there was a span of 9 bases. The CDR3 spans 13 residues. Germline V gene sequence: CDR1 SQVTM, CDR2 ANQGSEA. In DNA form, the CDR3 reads TGCAGCGTTGCCAGGGGCATGAACACTGAAGCTTTCTTT. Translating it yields CSVARGMNTEAFF.

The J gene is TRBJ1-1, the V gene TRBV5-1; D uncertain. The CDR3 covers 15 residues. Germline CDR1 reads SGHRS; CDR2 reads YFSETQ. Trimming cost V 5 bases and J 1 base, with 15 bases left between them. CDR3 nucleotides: TGCGCCAGCAGAATGGATGCGGGTACGAACACTGAAGCTTTCTTT. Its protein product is CASRMDAGTNTEAFF. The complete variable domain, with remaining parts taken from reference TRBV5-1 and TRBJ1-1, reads KAGVTQTPRYLIKTRGQQVTLSCSPISGHRSVSWYQQTPGQGLQFLFEYFSETQRNKGNFPGRFSGRQFSNSRSEMNVSTLELGDSALYLCASRMDAGTNTEAFFGQGTRLTVV.

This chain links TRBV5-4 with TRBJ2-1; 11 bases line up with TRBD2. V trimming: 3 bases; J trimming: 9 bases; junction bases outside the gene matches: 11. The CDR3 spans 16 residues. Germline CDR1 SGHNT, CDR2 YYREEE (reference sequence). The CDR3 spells CASSSGSHSGGAEQFF. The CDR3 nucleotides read TGTGCCAGCAGCTCCGGATCCCATAGCGGGGGGGCTGAGCAGTTCTTC.

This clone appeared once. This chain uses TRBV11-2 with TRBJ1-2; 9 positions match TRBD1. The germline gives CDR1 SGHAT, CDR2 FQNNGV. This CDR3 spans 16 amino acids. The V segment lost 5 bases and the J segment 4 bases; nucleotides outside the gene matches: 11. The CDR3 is CASSRGQGSLGYGYTF. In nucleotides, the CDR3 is TGTGCCAGCAGCAGAGGACAGGGGTCCTTAGGCTATGGCTACACCTTC.

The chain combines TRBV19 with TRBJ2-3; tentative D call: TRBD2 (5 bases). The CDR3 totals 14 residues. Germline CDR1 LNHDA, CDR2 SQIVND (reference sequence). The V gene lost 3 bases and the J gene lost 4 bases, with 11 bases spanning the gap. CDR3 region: CASSIWASPDTQYF. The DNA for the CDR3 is TGTGCCAGTAGTATTTGGGCTAGCCCAGATACGCAGTATTTT.

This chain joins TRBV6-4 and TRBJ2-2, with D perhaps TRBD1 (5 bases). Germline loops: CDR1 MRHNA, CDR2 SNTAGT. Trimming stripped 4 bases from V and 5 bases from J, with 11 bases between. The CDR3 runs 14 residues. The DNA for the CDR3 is TGTGCCAGCAGTGCCTCGCCAGGGACCGGGGAGCTGTTTTTT. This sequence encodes CASSASPGTGELFF.

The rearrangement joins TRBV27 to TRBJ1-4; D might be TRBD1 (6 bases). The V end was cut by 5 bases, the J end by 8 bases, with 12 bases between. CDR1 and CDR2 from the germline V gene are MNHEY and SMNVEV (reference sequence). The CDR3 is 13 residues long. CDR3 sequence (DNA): TGTGCCAGCAGTAGGGCAGGGGAGGAAAAACTGTTTTTT. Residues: CASSRAGEEKLFF.

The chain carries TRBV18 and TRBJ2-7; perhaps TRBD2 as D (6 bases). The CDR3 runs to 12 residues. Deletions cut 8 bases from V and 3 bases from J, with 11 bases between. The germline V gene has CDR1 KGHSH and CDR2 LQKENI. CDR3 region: CASTGDGYEQYF. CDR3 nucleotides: TGTGCCAGCACGGGGGATGGCTACGAGCAGTACTTC.

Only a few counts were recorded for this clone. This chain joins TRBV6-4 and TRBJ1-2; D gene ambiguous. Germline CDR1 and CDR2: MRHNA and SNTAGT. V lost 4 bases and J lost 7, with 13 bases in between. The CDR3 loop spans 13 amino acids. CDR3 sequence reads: CASSATRVAGYTF. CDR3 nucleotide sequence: TGTGCCAGCAGTGCCACTCGGGTGGCTGGCTACACCTTC.

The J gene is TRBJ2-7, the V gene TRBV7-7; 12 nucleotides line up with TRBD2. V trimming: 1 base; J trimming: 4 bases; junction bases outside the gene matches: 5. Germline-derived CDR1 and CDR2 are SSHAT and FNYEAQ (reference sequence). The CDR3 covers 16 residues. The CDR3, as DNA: TGTGCCAGCAGCTTAGGTCCTAGCGGGAGGGGGTACGAGCAGTACTTC. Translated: CASSLGPSGRGYEQYF.

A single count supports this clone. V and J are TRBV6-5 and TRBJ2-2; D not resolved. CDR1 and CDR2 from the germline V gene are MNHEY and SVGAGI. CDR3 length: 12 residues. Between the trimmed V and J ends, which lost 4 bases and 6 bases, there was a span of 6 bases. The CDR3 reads CASSLAAGELFF. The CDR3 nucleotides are TGTGCCAGCAGTTTGGCGGCCGGGGAGCTGTTTTTT.

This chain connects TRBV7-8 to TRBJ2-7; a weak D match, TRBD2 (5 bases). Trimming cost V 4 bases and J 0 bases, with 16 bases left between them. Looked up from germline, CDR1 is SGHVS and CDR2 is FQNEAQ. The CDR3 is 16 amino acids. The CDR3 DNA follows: TGTGCCAGCAGCTATCGAGAGCGGCAAAGCTCCTACGAGCAGTACTTC. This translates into CASSYRERQSSYEQYF.

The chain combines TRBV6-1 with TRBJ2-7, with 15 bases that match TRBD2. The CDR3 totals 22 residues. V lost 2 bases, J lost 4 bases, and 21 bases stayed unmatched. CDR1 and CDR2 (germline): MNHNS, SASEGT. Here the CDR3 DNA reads TGTGCCAGCAGTGAAACTAATACATCTCCGGGACTAGCGGGGGGTCCCTTGTACGAGCAGTACTTC. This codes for CASSETNTSPGLAGGPLYEQYF.

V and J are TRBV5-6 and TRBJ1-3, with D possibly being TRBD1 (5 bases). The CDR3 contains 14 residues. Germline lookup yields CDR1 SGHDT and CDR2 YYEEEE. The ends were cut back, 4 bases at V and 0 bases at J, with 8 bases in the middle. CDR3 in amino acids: CASSIGVSGNTIYF. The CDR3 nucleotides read TGTGCCAGCAGCATAGGGGTCTCTGGAAACACCATATATTTT.

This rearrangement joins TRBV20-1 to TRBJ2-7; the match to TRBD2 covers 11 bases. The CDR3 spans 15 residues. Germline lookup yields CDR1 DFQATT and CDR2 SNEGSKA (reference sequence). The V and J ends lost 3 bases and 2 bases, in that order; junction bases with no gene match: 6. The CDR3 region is CSASKGTSGTYEQYF. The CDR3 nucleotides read TGCAGTGCTAGTAAAGGGACTAGCGGAACCTACGAGCAGTACTTC.

The CDR3 region is CASSEARETSGYNEQFF. In nucleotides, the CDR3 is TGTGCCAGCAGTGAAGCGCGAGAAACTAGCGGATACAATGAGCAGTTCTTC. The rearrangement joins TRBV2 to TRBJ2-1; 8 nucleotides agree with TRBD2. Per the germline V gene, CDR1 is SNHLY and CDR2 is FYNNEI. The CDR3 extends over 17 amino acids. The V gene end was trimmed by 0 bases and the J gene end by 4 bases; junction bases not matched to a gene: 8.

The CDR3, as DNA: TGTGCCAGTAGAAGACAACTTAAGAACACTGAAGCTTTCTTT. This codes for CASRRQLKNTEAFF. The chain recombines TRBV19 with TRBJ1-1; D ambiguous. The CDR3 extends over 14 amino acids. Trimming left V 6 bases short and J 1 base short, with 12 bases between. CDR1 is LNHDA and CDR2 is SQIVND in the germline V gene (reference sequence).